This TCR beta chain was observed in a study of Graves' ophthalmopathy and Graves' hyperthyroidism (dated by TCRdb to the late 2010s). About the investigation overall: Peripheral blood was collected at initial diagnosis, prior to any treatment. For independent validation, a separate cohort was made up of some 19 hyperthyroidism patients plus 17 patients who later progressed from hyperthyroidism to ophthalmopathy. In total, 135 blood samples were TCR-sequenced: approximately 42 ophthalmopathy, 75 hyperthyroidism and some 17 hyperthyroidism-to-ophthalmopathy patients. To explore V-J signatures that distinguish ophthalmopathy from hyperthyroidism, a discovery set of about a hundred patients was enrolled, made up of some 41 with ophthalmopathy and 57 with stable hyperthyroidism. In more than five hyperthyroidism patients, T-cell repertoires of thyroid tissue and blood were compared. Once sampling was done, hyperthyroidism patients were given methimazole at a starting dose of 30 mg daily, while ophthalmopathy patients were given high-dose intravenous methylprednisolone. The approximately 98 discovery patients were randomly divided into training and test sets at a 7:3 ratio. The study used signatures of the TCR beta repertoire to tell Graves' ophthalmopathy apart from Graves' hyperthyroidism and to predict which patients would progress to ophthalmopathy. Study-wide conclusions, independent of this receptor: Sample size was not predetermined statistically, and investigators were not blinded to group allocation. Among expanded thyroid clonotypes with frequency above 0.001, most also showed up in blood, which suggests that blood repertoires may reflect the thyroid immune response. The 13-signature model separated ophthalmopathy from stable hyperthyroidism with approximately 90% sensitivity and 81.08% specificity in cross-validation, and 80%/75% in the test set. In validation, the model predicted ophthalmopathy progression with more than 55% sensitivity and 72.22% specificity; more than ten predicted patients were CT-confirmed with GO in a median of approximately 6.2 months.

For repertoire sequencing, the TCR beta CDR3 regions were amplified from RNA transcripts. HTBI primers and the Qiagen OneStep RT-PCR kit were used in a first-round RT-PCR, which was followed by a second-round multiplex PCR, size selection and purification. The libraries underwent paired-end sequencing with 100 bp reads on an Illumina HiSeq2000. Regarding the original processing steps: SOAPnuke was used to process the reads, removing any read that contained adapters or uncalled bases, had a mean Phred below 15, or lacked an exact match to the constant primer or identifier. COPE v1.2.5 was used to merge the high-quality paired reads. Each unique nucleotide sequence was treated as a clonotype, and MiTCR v1.1 was used to align the clonotypes to the IMGT TRB V, D and J references. The analysis was limited to V-J combinations with a frequency above 0.0001, which together covered just over 98% of the repertoires. For each V-J combination, a TCR clonal expansion and chaos score was defined as F50 clonal expansion divided by the chaos observed in the TCRdist matrix. Welch's t-statistics and random forest were used to reduce features to about a dozen V-J combinations, which were fed into a naive Bayes classifier. Thyroid-blood repertoire similarity was quantified with the Morisita-Horn index. TCRdb passed the public sequencing reads through fastp at Q25 and MiXCR, retaining productive beta sequences. For every CDR3 protein sequence, its rows merge into one entry that carries the most common genes and DNA. These V and J calls originate from TCRdb's pipeline instead of the authors' own analysis. This sample has hundreds of thousands of distinct CDR3 sequences in its table, and roughly 14% of those were observed once. In total, the top ten clones hold roughly 9.8% of the sample.

Ophthalmopathy patients had moderately to severely active disease, Clinical Activity Score of at least 3, NOSPECS grade of at least 4, and disease duration under 3 months. Anyone with other autoimmune diseases, uncontrolled infections, pregnancy or lactation was excluded from the study. Diagnosis relied on clinical symptoms, serum thyroxine, TRAb, thyroid ultrasound and orbital computed tomography. Using Ficoll-Paque density gradient centrifugation, PBMCs were isolated from about 9.4 ml of fresh peripheral blood. Trizol reagent was used to extract the total RNA, and its quality was then checked on an Agilent 2100 Bioanalyzer. Ten or more counts support this clonotype. Its antigen remains unidentified. It has no much larger one-base neighbor in the sample; base qualities were not kept. This sequence originates from a woman between 25 and 40 years old with Graves' ophthalmopathy. Donor details come from another sample of the same person, matched by shared clones. Sequenced: blood.

The sequenced DNA: TGTGCCAGCAGTCCTGTAGCGGGGACAAGGGTCCAGTACTTC. It is translated as CASSPVAGTRVQYF. The V gene is TRBV28 and the J gene is TRBJ2-5, with 8 bases in between that match TRBD2. The CDR3, from cysteine to phenylalanine, totals 14 residues. Only the CDR3 DNA stays, 42 bases, in frame from base 1. Per the germline V gene, MDHEN is the CDR1 and SYDVKM is the CDR2. Germline trimming amounts to 5 bases on V and 10 bases on J, with 12 as the count of junction bases outside the gene matches.